This T cell receptor beta chain was retrieved from a study of blood T cell repertoires in COVID-19. Study summary: From the United States, Italy and Spain came samples of acute and convalescent COVID-19. Sources were T cells, B-cell-depleted T cells, or PBMCs; the material itself was cDNA or gDNA.

Authors' data handling: By means of reference gene primer amplification, nucleated cell counts were estimated. The repertoire was sequenced with immunoSEQ multiplex PCR; TCRdb's copy has only in-frame clones and lacks some. V and J calls and clone size follow that table, whereas D and trimming were derived from the DNA. The table has about 130,000 clones, about four fifths seen once; the top ten hold more than 1.3%. The sequence came from a man aged 55 to 70 with acute or convalescent COVID-19. What was sequenced was peripheral blood.

DNA for the CDR3: TGTGCCAGCAGCCCTTCAGCGGGAAACACCATATATTTT. Amino acids: CASSPSAGNTIYF. This chain joins TRBV3-1 (or the pseudogene TRBV3-2) and TRBJ1-3; D is undetermined. V shed 4 bases and J shed 4 bases, with 8 bases lying between them. Looked up from germline, CDR1 is LGHDT and CDR2 is YNNKEL (reference sequence). The CDR3 loop spans 13 amino acids.